The clone carrying this T cell receptor beta chain appeared many times. This entry comes from a study of CD8 T cells in ankylosing spondylitis. TCRdb reanalysed the 5' RACE reads using MiXCR and keeps one entry per CDR3 protein. Of some 120,000 distinct CDR3 sequences listed, about 7% are singletons. Germline values: CDR1 SGHRS, CDR2 YFSETQ. V lost 4 bases, J lost 4 bases, and 7 bases lay in between. CDR3 length equals 12 residues. The J gene is TRBJ2-3, the V gene TRBV5-1; D remains ambiguous. The sample taken for sequencing was blood, either unsorted or a sorted T cell fraction (not recorded which). The sequence was obtained from a male donor with ankylosing spondylitis or in good health (not recorded which). The CDR3 sequence is CASSPPSDTQYF. The CDR3 DNA reads TGCGCCAGCAGCCCGCCCTCAGATACGCAGTATTTT.